This TCR beta chain was documented in a study of blood T cell repertoires in COVID-19. Study at large: PBMCs, B-cell-depleted T cells, or T cells were the source of the cDNA or gDNA that made up the material.

TCRdb's copy holds only in-frame clones and misses some; the assay was immunoSEQ multiplex PCR. This sample has about 210,000 clones, with 70% to 90% found just once. Per germline, CDR1 MNHEY and CDR2 SMNVEV (reference sequence). J lost 4 bases, V lost 8 bases, and 1 base had no gene match. The length of the CDR3 is 12 residues. This clonotype originated in a woman in her 70s with COVID-19, enrolled during active disease. The J gene is TRBJ2-7, the V gene TRBV27; TRBD1 matches at 11 bases. The specimen sequenced was peripheral blood. The DNA for the CDR3 is TGTGCCAGCTGGGACAGGGGGTACGAGCAGTACTTC. The encoded protein is CASWDRGYEQYF.